One sample yielded the 27 T cell receptor beta chains listed below, sequenced in a study of CD4 T cells in relation to SARS-CoV-2 and coronaviruses. These receptors' targets are unknown. Generated by immunoSEQ multiplex PCR, the TCRdb table keeps only in-frame clones and is missing some. This table has about 23,000 clones, over 60% appearing once. CD4+ T cells from unexposed donors were obtained before the COVID-19 pandemic (2011-2018). The cells were cultured for less than twelve days before CD4+ T cells were isolated. Sequenced input: CD4+ T cells from PBMCs, cultured in vitro. The receptors here all came from a human donor in good health.

The chain couples TRBV7-9 to TRBJ1-4; TRBD1 might be the D (6 bases). V shed 5 bases and J shed 8 bases, with 18 bases lying between them. This CDR3 is built from 15 residues. CDR1 is SEHNR, CDR2 FQNEAQ, per germline (reference sequence). CDR3 sequence (DNA): TGTGCCAGCAGCACCAGAGGGGGGCTCGGCGAAAAACTGTTTTTT. This gives the protein CASSTRGGLGEKLFF.

The chain combines TRBV2 with TRBJ1-1; perhaps TRBD1 as D (6 bases). The CDR3 is 15 amino acids. V was clipped by 5 bases and J by 6 bases, with 19 bases between them. Germline loops: CDR1 SNHLY, CDR2 FYNNEI. DNA for the CDR3: TGTGCCAGCAGTCAGTTCCTTCGACAGGTTCCTGAAGCTTTCTTT. Translation gives CASSQFLRQVPEAFF.

The gene calls are TRBV19 and TRBJ1-6; D is undetermined. Germline V CDR1 and CDR2: LNHDA, SQIVND (reference sequence). Trimming pared 4 bases from V and 4 bases from J, leaving 14 bases between. The CDR3 has 16 residues. In DNA form, the CDR3 reads TGTGCCAGTAGTAAAGGGATAGTTCGATATAATTCACCCCTCCACTTT. This gives the protein CASSKGIVRYNSPLHF.

This chain connects TRBV4-1 to TRBJ2-1, with D tentatively TRBD1 or TRBD2 (5 bases each). Trimming shortened V by 4 bases and J by 3 bases, and 13 bases separated the two germline ends. The CDR3 has 15 amino acids. Germline V lookup: CDR1 MGHRA, CDR2 YSYEKL. The CDR3 protein is CASSPGGTNYNEQFF. Here the CDR3 DNA reads TGCGCCAGCAGCCCCGGTGGGACGAACTACAATGAGCAGTTCTTC.

This clone was counted a single time. V and J are TRBV11-3 and TRBJ2-1; D possibly matches TRBD1 or TRBD2 (5 bases each). The CDR3 sequence is 16 residues long. The germline V and J ends were trimmed by 5 bases and 7 bases, with 21 bases remaining between them. Germline CDR1 SGHNT, CDR2 YENEEA. The CDR3 loop is CASSPRRGALNNEQFF. In DNA, the CDR3 is TGTGCCAGCAGCCCTAGACGGGGCGCGCTTAATAATGAGCAGTTCTTC.

V and J are TRBV11-2 and TRBJ2-1; weak D call: TRBD2 (5 bases). Between the trimmed V and J ends, which lost 0 bases and 8 bases, there was a span of 17 bases. Germline CDR1 reads SGHAT; CDR2 reads FQNNGV. The CDR3 is 16 residues long. In DNA, the CDR3 is TGTGCCAGCAGCTTAGATCGCCCTAGCCCAAGAGATGAGCAGTTCTTC. Protein sequence: CASSLDRPSPRDEQFF. The whole variable domain, filled in from reference TRBV11-2 and TRBJ2-1, reads EAGVAQSPRYKIIEKRQSVAFWCNPISGHATLYWYQQILGQGPKLLIQFQNNGVVDDSQLPKDRFSAERLKGVDSTLKIQPAKLEDSAVYLCASSLDRPSPRDEQFFGPGTRLTVL.

This chain joins TRBV3-1 (or the pseudogene TRBV3-2) and TRBJ1-1; D is unresolved. Germline CDR1 is LGHDT and CDR2 is YNNKEL (reference sequence). The CDR3 has 14 residues. Trimming removed 4 bases from V and 5 bases from J, with 14 bases in between. CDR3 protein: CASSLREGGTEAFF. For the CDR3, the DNA is TGTGCCAGCAGCCTAAGAGAGGGTGGGACTGAAGCTTTCTTT.

V usage is TRBV19 and J usage is TRBJ2-5; D possibly corresponds to TRBD1 (6 bases). The CDR3 spans 15 residues. Germline-derived CDR1 and CDR2 are LNHDA and SQIVND (reference sequence). Trimming shortened V by 6 bases and J by 2 bases, and 16 bases separated the two germline ends. The CDR3: CASSPAWTAQETQYF. The CDR3 DNA reads as TGTGCCAGTAGCCCTGCATGGACAGCTCAAGAGACCCAGTACTTC.

This clone was counted a few times. The chain combines TRBV24-1 with TRBJ2-2, with unresolved D. The CDR3 covers 13 residues. The V end lost 8 bases, the J end lost 0 bases, and 6 bases lay between the germline ends. The germline CDR1 and CDR2 sequences are KGHDR and SFDVKD. The CDR3 reads CATMNANTGELFF. The CDR3 DNA reads TGTGCCACCATGAACGCGAACACCGGGGAGCTGTTTTTT.

The J gene is TRBJ1-5, the V gene TRBV28, with a weak D call TRBD1 (6 bases). V lost 6 bases, J lost 4 bases, and 10 bases lay in between. The CDR3 runs 13 residues. Germline loops: CDR1 MDHEN, CDR2 SYDVKM. The CDR3 loop reads CASSRGPNQPQHF. Here the CDR3 DNA reads TGTGCCAGCAGCCGGGGGCCTAATCAGCCCCAGCATTTT.

V is TRBV9 and J is TRBJ2-1, with a tentative D call TRBD1 (6 bases). Germline V gene data show CDR1 as SGDLS and CDR2 as YYNGEE. There are 15 residues in the CDR3. V was clipped by 0 bases and J by 4 bases, with 11 bases between them. Here the CDR3 reads CASSVVAGEYNEQFF. CDR3 nucleotides: TGTGCCAGCAGCGTAGTTGCAGGGGAATACAATGAGCAGTTCTTC.

Only a few counts were recorded for this clone. This sequence joins TRBV25-1 and TRBJ1-5; D is ambiguous. This CDR3 region has 14 residues. V was cut by 3 bases and J by 5 bases, with 11 bases left in between. Germline CDR1 reads MGHDK; CDR2 reads SYGVNS. CDR3 in amino acids: CASSDLPGDQPQHF. As DNA, the CDR3 is TGTGCCAGCAGTGACCTTCCAGGAGATCAGCCCCAGCATTTT. Based on the CDR3 plus reference TRBV25-1 and TRBJ1-5, the full variable domain is EADIYQTPRYLVIGTGKKITLECSQTMGHDKMYWYQQDPGMELHLIHYSYGVNSTEKGDLSSESTVSRIRTEHFPLTLESARPSHTSQYLCASSDLPGDQPQHFGDGTRLSIL.

This rearrangement joins TRBV9 to TRBJ2-3; 12 bases map to TRBD2. This CDR3 spans 14 amino acids. Per the germline V gene, CDR1 is SGDLS and CDR2 is YYNGEE. The junction had 1 base not matched to a gene; V was cut back by 4 bases and J by 4 bases. The CDR3 DNA follows: TGTGCCAGCAGCCCTAGCGGGAGGGCAGATACGCAGTATTTT. Translating gives CASSPSGRADTQYF.

The chain combines TRBV5-4 with TRBJ2-2; D is undetermined. Trimming removed 3 bases at V and 5 bases at J, with 14 bases between. The germline V gene has CDR1 SGHNT and CDR2 YYREEE (reference sequence). The CDR3 runs 15 residues. Here the CDR3 DNA reads TGTGCCAGCAGCTCGGAATCGGGTTATACCGGGGAGCTGTTTTTT. Its protein product is CASSSESGYTGELFF. Using reference TRBV5-4 and TRBJ2-2 for the parts outside the CDR3, the full variable domain is ETGVTQSPTHLIKTRGQQVTLRCSSQSGHNTVSWYQQALGQGPQFIFQYYREEENGRGNFPPRFSGLQFPNYSSELNVNALELDDSALYLCASSSESGYTGELFFGEGSRLTVL.

This chain links TRBV7-9 with TRBJ2-3; D is perhaps TRBD1 (5 bases). V lost 1 base, J lost 8 bases, and 16 bases lay in between. Germline loops: CDR1 SEHNR, CDR2 FQNEAQ (reference sequence). There are 15 residues in the CDR3. The CDR3 protein is CASSLESSDSTTQYF. The CDR3 DNA follows: TGTGCCAGCAGCTTAGAGTCTTCTGACAGTACTACGCAGTATTTT.

The CDR3 nucleotides are TGTGCCAGCAGCCCTTCCTGGGACTTATCGAATGAGCAGTTCTTC. Its translation: CASSPSWDLSNEQFF. The gene calls are TRBV7-9 and TRBJ2-1, with a weak D call TRBD2 (6 bases). Germline lookup yields CDR1 SEHNR and CDR2 FQNEAQ (reference sequence). V was cut by 5 bases and J by 7 bases, with 18 bases left in between. This CDR3 has 15 amino acids.

In its sample, this clone was seen a few times. V and J are TRBV5-1 and TRBJ1-6; possible D gene TRBD1, 5 bases. CDR3 size: 15 residues. Germline loops: CDR1 SGHRS, CDR2 YFSETQ. V shed 0 bases and J shed 5 bases, with 9 bases lying between them. DNA for the CDR3: TGCGCCAGCAGCTTGGCCGGGACTAATAATTCACCCCTCCACTTT. Translating it yields CASSLAGTNNSPLHF.

The gene calls are TRBV5-1 and TRBJ1-4, with D perhaps matching TRBD1 (6 bases). V lost 4 bases and J 8 bases, leaving 15 bases between the germline ends. The germline V gene encodes CDR1 SGHRS and CDR2 YFSETQ. The CDR3 is 14 residues long. The CDR3 nucleotides read TGCGCCAGCAGCCCGGACAGCGGTAAAGAAAAACTGTTTTTT. Translation: CASSPDSGKEKLFF. The complete variable domain, with remaining parts taken from reference TRBV5-1 and TRBJ1-4, reads KAGVTQTPRYLIKTRGQQVTLSCSPISGHRSVSWYQQTPGQGLQFLFEYFSETQRNKGNFPGRFSGRQFSNSRSEMNVSTLELGDSALYLCASSPDSGKEKLFFGSGTQLSVL.

J is TRBJ1-5 and V is TRBV6-5, with D uncertain. The germline V gene has CDR1 MNHEY and CDR2 SVGAGI. The V gene lost 9 bases and the J gene lost 0 bases, with 12 bases spanning the gap. The CDR3 consists of 14 residues. The CDR3 loop reads CASRETFSNQPQHF. The DNA of the CDR3 is TGTGCCAGTCGTGAGACCTTTAGCAATCAGCCCCAGCATTTT.

The chain uses TRBV28 and TRBJ2-7; TRBD2 agrees at 9 bases. The junction had 9 bases not matched to a gene; V was cut back by 7 bases and J by 5 bases. This CDR3 region has 14 residues. In germline, CDR1 is MDHEN, CDR2 SYDVKM. As DNA, the CDR3 is TGTGCCAGCACCCAGAGCGGGAGGACCCACGAGCAGTACTTC. Its translation: CASTQSGRTHEQYF. The full variable domain, completed using reference TRBV28 and TRBJ2-7, is DVKVTQSSRYLVKRTGEKVFLECVQDMDHENMFWYRQDPGLGLRLIYFSYDVKMKEKGDIPEGYSVSREKKERFSLILESASTNQTSMYLCASTQSGRTHEQYFGPGTRLTVT.

This clone turned up a few times. The genes are TRBV7-9 and TRBJ2-7; D may be TRBD2 (5 bases). This CDR3 is built from 13 residues. Trimming stripped 3 bases from V and 7 bases from J, with 13 bases between. CDR1 and CDR2 from the germline V gene are SEHNR and FQNEAQ (reference sequence). The CDR3 protein is CASSFAGDWEQYF. CDR3 nucleotides: TGTGCCAGCAGCTTCGCCGGGGATTGGGAGCAGTACTTC.

A few counts support this clone. The CDR3 reads CAMGGTERNTIYF. Written as DNA, the CDR3 is TGTGCCATGGGAGGGACAGAAAGAAACACCATATATTTT. This chain uses TRBV12-3 or TRBV12-4 with TRBJ1-3; 7 nucleotides align to TRBD1. The V segment lost 10 bases and the J segment 5 bases; nucleotides outside the gene matches: 8. CDR3 length: 13 residues.

CDR3 bases: TGTGCCAGCAGTCAACCAGCGGGAGGGCTAAGTGAGCAGTTCTTC. Amino acids: CASSQPAGGLSEQFF. V is TRBV6-5 and J is TRBJ2-1, with 10 bases that match TRBD2. The CDR3 is made up of 15 amino acids. V shed 5 bases, J shed 9 bases, and the junction held 10 bases outside the gene matches. Germline values: CDR1 MNHEY, CDR2 SVGAGI.

This clone was observed once. CDR3 sequence: CAISESGHLTPYGYTF. In DNA form, the CDR3 reads TGTGCCATCAGTGAGTCAGGACACCTTACCCCCTATGGCTACACCTTC. The rearrangement uses TRBV10-3 and TRBJ1-2; the D gene is possibly TRBD1 (5 bases). V was shortened by 0 bases and J by 4 bases, with 15 bases between the two germline ends. The CDR3 is 16 amino acids. Germline V CDR1 and CDR2: ENHRY, SYGVKD.

V usage is TRBV5-6 and J usage is TRBJ2-7; D is perhaps TRBD2 (6 bases). Between the trimmed V and J ends, which lost 4 bases and 7 bases, there was a span of 15 bases. Germline CDR1 reads SGHDT; CDR2 reads YYEEEE. The CDR3 extends over 13 amino acids. CDR3 nucleotide sequence: TGTGCCAGCAGCCCTATAGCGGTTAGGGAGCAGTACTTC. Translated, it gives CASSPIAVREQYF.

The table lists this clone with a count of one. The gene calls are TRBV3-1 (or the pseudogene TRBV3-2) and TRBJ2-3; D ambiguous. Germline CDR1 reads LGHDT; CDR2 reads YNNKEL (reference sequence). The CDR3 is 16 residues long. Trimming stripped 3 bases from V and 4 bases from J, with 17 bases between. The CDR3 here is CASSQRAFVLADTQYF. The CDR3 region has the DNA TGTGCCAGCAGCCAGCGAGCCTTCGTTTTAGCAGATACGCAGTATTTT.

The rearrangement links TRBV3-1 (or the pseudogene TRBV3-2) to TRBJ2-1; 11 bases are shared with TRBD2. From germline, CDR1 is LGHDT and CDR2 YNNKEL (reference sequence). V was clipped by 0 bases and J by 8 bases; unmatched bases: 6. This CDR3 region has 16 residues. Here the CDR3 reads CASSQDMASGGYEQFF. The CDR3, as DNA: TGTGCCAGCAGCCAAGATATGGCTAGCGGGGGGTATGAGCAGTTCTTC.